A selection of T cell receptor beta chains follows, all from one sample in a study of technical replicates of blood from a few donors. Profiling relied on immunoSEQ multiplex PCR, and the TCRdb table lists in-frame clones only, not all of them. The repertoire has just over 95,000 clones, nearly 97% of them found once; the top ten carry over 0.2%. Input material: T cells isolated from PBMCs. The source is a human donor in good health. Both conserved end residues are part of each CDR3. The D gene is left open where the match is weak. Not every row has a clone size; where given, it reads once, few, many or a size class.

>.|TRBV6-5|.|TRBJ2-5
CASTPAVEETQYF
TGTGCCAGCACCCCAGCTGTGGAGGAGACCCAGTACTTC
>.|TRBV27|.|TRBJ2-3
CASRGERDTQYF
TGTGCCAGCAGGGGAGAGCGCGATACGCAGTATTTT
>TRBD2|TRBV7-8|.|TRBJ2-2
CASSLVTSGSTNTGELFF
TGTGCCAGCAGCTTAGTTACTAGCGGATCGACGAACACCGGGGAGCTGTTTTTT
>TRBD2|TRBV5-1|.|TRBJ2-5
CASSSQTTGTSGGPGQETQYF
TGCGCCAGCAGCTCACAAACCACCGGGACTAGCGGGGGGCCGGGTCAAGAGACCCAGTACTTC
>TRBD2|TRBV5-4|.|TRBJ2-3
CASRSPGGPAGTDTQYF
TGTGCCAGCCGTAGTCCGGGAGGGCCGGCGGGGACAGATACGCAGTATTTT
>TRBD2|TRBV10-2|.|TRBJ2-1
CASNKLAGEANEQFF
TGCGCCAGCAACAAACTAGCGGGAGAGGCCAATGAGCAGTTCTTC
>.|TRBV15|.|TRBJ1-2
CATSGKTGVSYGYTF
TGTGCCACCAGCGGCAAGACAGGCGTTAGCTATGGCTACACCTTC
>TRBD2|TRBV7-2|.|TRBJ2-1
CASSSYTLAGSSYNEQFF
TGTGCCAGCAGCTCGTATACCCTAGCGGGCAGCTCCTACAATGAGCAGTTCTTC
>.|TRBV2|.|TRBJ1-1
CASSEFLFAEAFF
TGTGCCAGCAGTGAATTTCTGTTTGCTGAAGCTTTCTTT
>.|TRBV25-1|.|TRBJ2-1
CASSTGTYNEQFF
TGTGCCAGCTCAACAGGGACCTACAATGAGCAGTTCTTC
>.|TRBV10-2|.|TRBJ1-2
CASSPPRGVGGYTF
TGCGCCAGCAGTCCCCCCCGTGGAGTCGGAGGCTACACCTTC
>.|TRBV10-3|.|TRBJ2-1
CAISAGETVRNEQFF
TGTGCCATCAGTGCTGGGGAGACTGTGAGAAATGAGCAGTTCTTC
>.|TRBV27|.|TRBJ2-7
CASIPSYEQYF
TGTGCCAGCATTCCCAGTTACGAGCAGTACTTC
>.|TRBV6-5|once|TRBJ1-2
CASSYQLGRDGYTF
TGTGCCAGCAGTTACCAGCTAGGGAGAGATGGCTACACCTTC
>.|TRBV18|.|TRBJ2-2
CASSIGSANTGELFF
TGTGCCAGCTCAATCGGTAGCGCGAACACCGGGGAGCTGTTTTTT
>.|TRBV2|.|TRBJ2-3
CASSADSGGRDTQYF
TGTGCCAGCAGCGCTGACTCCGGGGGACGGGATACGCAGTATTTT
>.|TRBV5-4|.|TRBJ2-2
CASSLGGTLNTGELFF
TGTGCCAGCAGCTTGGGGGGGACTTTGAACACCGGGGAGCTGTTTTTT
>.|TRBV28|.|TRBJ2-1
CASSSPGANNEQFF
TGTGCCAGCAGTTCCCCAGGGGCCAACAATGAGCAGTTCTTC
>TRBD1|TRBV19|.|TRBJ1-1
CASRQQGALNTEAFF
TGTGCCAGTAGACAACAGGGGGCCCTGAACACTGAAGCTTTCTTT
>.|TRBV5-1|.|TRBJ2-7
CASSLTAVGYEQYF
TGCGCCAGCAGCCTGACAGCCGTAGGATACGAGCAGTACTTC
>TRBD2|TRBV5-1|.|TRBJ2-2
CASSYGLAGGRNTGELFF
TGCGCCAGCAGCTACGGACTAGCGGGGGGCCGGAACACCGGGGAGCTGTTTTTT
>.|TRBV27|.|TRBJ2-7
CASSLGPASYEQYF
TGTGCCAGCAGTTTAGGGCCAGCCTCCTACGAGCAGTACTTC